The source of this T cell receptor beta chain is a study of T-cell memory formation after mild COVID-19. One entry per CDR3 protein results from TCRdb running MiXCR on the 5' RACE reads. The top ten hold around 20% of the sample, which has 300,000 to 400,000 distinct CDR3 sequences, 15% seen once. This CDR3 has 13 residues. Germline loops: CDR1 LGHDT, CDR2 YNNKEL (reference sequence). Trimming took 4 bases from V and 6 from J, leaving 10 bases between them. The sequenced material came from PBMCs or a T cell subset sorted from them (not recorded which). The receptor comes from a man between 18 and 35 years old who had mild COVID-19 (a few samples of this study predate the infection). Cell type and time point are not known. The chain joins TRBV3-1 to TRBJ2-1; D is unresolved. CDR3 coding DNA: TGTGCCAGCAGCCTCCTCGCCCTCAATGAGCAGTTCTTC. Translation: CASSLLALNEQFF.